The clone carrying this TCR beta chain was seen once. The antigen remains unidentified. The naive CD8 subset, CD45RO-negative cells positively selected for CCR7, excluded terminally differentiated effector memory CD45RA+ cells. The germline V gene encodes CDR1 PRHDT and CDR2 FYEKMQ (reference sequence). V was clipped by 5 bases and J by 3 bases, with 17 bases between them. The CDR3 is 15 amino acids. Here immunoSEQ multiplex PCR was the method, and the copy in TCRdb shows in-frame clones only, minus some. The sample consists of 1.5 million to 2.5 million clones, roughly 94% of them appearing once. This sample was included in a study of shared clonotypes between healthy human individuals. General study results and limits: Naive subsets typically showed greater estimated richness than memory subsets. Clonotype sharing across several donors was observed for 4.5% to 6.5% of naive CD4 clonotypes. Even with large depth, rarefaction showed that sorted-subset sequencing was incomplete.

Sequencing was done on a sample of naive CD8+ T cells sorted from blood. This receptor was obtained from a man aged 18 to 30 in good health. V usage is TRBV13 and J usage is TRBJ2-7, with D perhaps matching TRBD1 (6 bases). The CDR3 DNA reads TGTGCCAGCAGCCGAACTAAAACAGGGCGCTACGAGCAGTACTTC. Translation gives CASSRTKTGRYEQYF. Full variable domain (remainder filled in from reference TRBV13 and TRBJ2-7): AAGVIQSPRHLIKEKRETATLKCYPIPRHDTVYWYQQGPGQDPQFLISFYEKMQSDKGSIPDRFSAQQFSDYHSELNMSSLELGDSALYFCASSRTKTGRYEQYFGPGTRLTVT.